The source of this T cell receptor (beta chain) is a study of cytomegalovirus exposure and HLA in healthy donors. Trimming removed 6 bases at V and 6 bases at J, with 18 bases between. Germline lookup yields CDR1 SNHLY and CDR2 FYNNEI. The length of the CDR3 is 15 residues. Primers: 60 Vbeta forward and 13 Jbeta reverse. Here immunoSEQ multiplex PCR was the method, and the copy in TCRdb shows in-frame clones only, minus some. The table lists tens of thousands of clones, more than 55% of them singletons. Material for sequencing was PBMCs. The receptor was isolated from a boy aged 10-17 years in good health and CMV-seropositive. J is TRBJ1-5 and V is TRBV2; the D gene is possibly TRBD1 (6 bases). The DNA for the CDR3 is TGTGCCAGCAGGAACTGGGCAGGGGCAAGTCAGCCCCAGCATTTT. Its protein is CASRNWAGASQPQHF.